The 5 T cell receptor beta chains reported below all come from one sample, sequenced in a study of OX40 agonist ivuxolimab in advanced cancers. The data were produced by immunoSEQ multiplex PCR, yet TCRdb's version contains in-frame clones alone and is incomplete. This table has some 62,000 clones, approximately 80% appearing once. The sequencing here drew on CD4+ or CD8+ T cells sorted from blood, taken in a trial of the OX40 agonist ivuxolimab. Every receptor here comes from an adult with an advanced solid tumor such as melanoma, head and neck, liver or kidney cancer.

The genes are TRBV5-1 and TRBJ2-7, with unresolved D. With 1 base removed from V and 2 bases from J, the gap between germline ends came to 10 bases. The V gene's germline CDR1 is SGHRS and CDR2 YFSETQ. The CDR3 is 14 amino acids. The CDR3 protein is CASSLNAPTYEQYF. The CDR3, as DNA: TGCGCCAGCAGCTTGAACGCGCCTACCTACGAGCAGTACTTC.

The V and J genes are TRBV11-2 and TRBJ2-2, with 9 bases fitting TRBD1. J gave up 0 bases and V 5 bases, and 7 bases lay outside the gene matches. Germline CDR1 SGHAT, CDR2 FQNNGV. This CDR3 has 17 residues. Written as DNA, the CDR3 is TGTGCCAGCAGCCCCCCAAACAGGGGGCCGAACACCGGGGAGCTGTTTTTT. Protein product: CASSPPNRGPNTGELFF.

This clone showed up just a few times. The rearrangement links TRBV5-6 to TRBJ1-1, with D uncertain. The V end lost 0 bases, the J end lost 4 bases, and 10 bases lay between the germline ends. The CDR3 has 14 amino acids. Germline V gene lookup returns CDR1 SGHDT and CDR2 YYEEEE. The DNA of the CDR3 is TGTGCCAGCAGCTTGGGTGCAGGAGGCACTGAAGCTTTCTTT. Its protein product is CASSLGAGGTEAFF. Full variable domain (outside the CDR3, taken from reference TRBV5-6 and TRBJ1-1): DAGVTQSPTHLIKTRGQQVTLRCSPKSGHDTVSWYQQALGQGPQFIFQYYEEEERQRGNFPDRFSGHQFPNYSSELNVNALLLGDSALYLCASSLGAGGTEAFFGQGTRLTVV.

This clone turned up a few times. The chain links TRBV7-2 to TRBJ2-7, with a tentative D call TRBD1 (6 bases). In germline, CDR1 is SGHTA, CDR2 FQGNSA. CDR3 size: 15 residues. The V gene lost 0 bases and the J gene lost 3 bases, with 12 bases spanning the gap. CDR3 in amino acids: CASSLASGVDYEQYF. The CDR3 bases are TGTGCCAGCAGCTTAGCGTCAGGGGTCGACTACGAGCAGTACTTC.

Written as DNA, the CDR3 is TGTGCCAGCAGCTTAAGAGCAGGGGGCCGCCTCTACAATGAGCAGTTCTTC. Amino acid sequence: CASSLRAGGRLYNEQFF. V is TRBV11-3 and J is TRBJ2-1, with 8 nucleotides matching TRBD1. Germline values: CDR1 SGHNT, CDR2 YENEEA. J gave up 3 bases and V 2 bases, and 9 bases lay outside the gene matches. This CDR3 region has 17 residues.